This TCR beta chain was found in a study of T cells in Graves' hyperthyroidism and ophthalmopathy. Study results and caveats: Within blood appeared most thyroid clonotypes that had expanded above 0.001.

In its sample, this clonotype was seen many times. As yet, its antigen is unknown. Amplified TCR beta CDR3 regions derived from RNA transcripts. During a first-round RT-PCR of the TCR CDR3, the HTBI primer set was used. MiXCR, run by TCRdb on the multiplex PCR reads, gives a single entry per CDR3 protein. The sample carries about 340,000 distinct CDR3 sequences, 18% recorded once. Subjects aged 18 to 65 presented with newly diagnosed hyperthyroidism of less than 2 months' duration. Patients having uncontrolled infection, another autoimmune disease, pregnancy or lactation were not included. Germline trimming cut 2 bases from V and 2 bases from J; bases unmatched to any gene: 3. The CDR3 is 14 amino acids. Per germline, CDR1 DFQATT and CDR2 SNEGSKA (reference sequence).

This chain uses TRBV20-1 with TRBJ2-5, with 9 bases fitting TRBD1. Specimen: blood. The origin of this receptor is a woman in her forties or fifties with Graves' hyperthyroidism. The CDR3 DNA is TGCAGTGCTAGACGGGACAGGGTACAAGAGACCCAGTACTTC. Translated, it gives CSARRDRVQETQYF.